This T cell receptor (beta chain) stems from a study of shared clonotypes between healthy human individuals. In the study overall: CD4 naive and CD4 memory each took three plates per donor, while CD8 naive took two and CD8 memory one.

The protocol was immunoSEQ multiplex PCR, while the TCRdb copy is restricted to in-frame clones and leaves out a portion. The top ten hold over 0.12% of the sample, which has millions of clones, roughly 92% seen once. Sequencing was done on a sample of naive CD4+ T cells sorted from blood. Subset meaning: CD45RA+ positively selected. The receptor comes from a young man in good health.

CDR3 DNA: TGTGCCAGTAGTAATTTTGGGAAGGGCAATCAGCCCCAGCATTTT. This encodes CASSNFGKGNQPQHF. The J gene is TRBJ1-5, the V gene TRBV19; D is undetermined. CDR1 is LNHDA and CDR2 is SQIVND in the germline V gene (reference sequence). Trimming pared 4 bases from V and 2 bases from J, leaving 12 bases between. CDR3 length: 15 amino acids.